This TCR beta chain was recorded in a study of PD-1 blockade in classical Hodgkin lymphoma (dated by TCRdb to the early 2020s). Turning to the overall study: The study used CyTOF and TCR beta sequencing to define a peripheral blood immune signature of response to PD-1 blockade in classical Hodgkin lymphoma. Study-level results and caveats: Baseline diversity similar to that of newly diagnosed patients was observed in trial patients achieving complete response, whereas significantly lower diversity was observed in partial responders and progressors. Baseline TCR diversity was reported to be lower in newly diagnosed patients than in healthy donors, and even lower in relapsed/refractory patients. Only a single clinical trial cohort was studied, and what caused the repertoire differences, possibly disease activity or prior therapy, remained undefined. Lower diversity was seen in patients whose nivolumab began less than 1 year after ASCT, and these patients were left out of later analyses so that immune reconstitution would not confound the results. A significant rise by C4D1 was seen in CD4+ but not CD8+ TCR diversity (p=0.0027 vs p=0.16), with the rise being most apparent in complete responders (p=0.02).

Genomic DNA was extracted with the Qiagen DNeasy kit from unsorted PBMCs and from negatively selected CD4+ and CD8+ fractions. Using primers that anneal to V and J segments, immunoSEQ multiplex PCR amplified the TCR beta CDR3 regions. A synthetic immune receptor repertoire was used to minimize amplification bias, and any remaining bias was removed computationally after sequencing. As for how the authors treated the data: Repertoire diversity was quantified as the Shannon entropy index using custom Python scripts. The unsorted, CD4+ and CD8+ repertoires were each analyzed separately, with the exception of combined analyses, where CD4+ and CD8+ sequences were merged in silico. Clonal expansion was defined as at least a 2-fold frequency increase after treatment relative to C1D1, with a pseudocount of 0.5 for undetected baseline clones. Clones with 0 or 1 copy at C1D1 were defined as singleton clones, while clones with 2 or more copies were defined as non-singleton clones. Clones expanded in unsorted samples were annotated as CD4+, CD8+ or unknown by matching protein sequences in sorted samples from the same patient. Wilcoxon tests were applied to paired samples to test diversity changes from C1D1 to C4D1. The source is immuneACCESS, and TCRdb retained only in-frame sequences with V and J called. Part of the clones is not carried over; for the studies checked, unresolved V genes explain less than half of this, and the remainder is unexplained. V, J and clone size are taken as reported in that table, and D and trimming were inferred from the DNA itself. This sample gives approximately 10,000 clones in total; about 88% of them show up just once. About a third of the sample is in the top ten clones.

Only a few counts were recorded for this clone. No cognate antigen has been identified for it. Per-base quality was not reported, and no clone a single base away is much larger than it. Per the publication, the time point label means: cycle 4 day 1 (C4D1), after five to seven weeks of nivolumab. Relapse after autologous stem cell transplantation had occurred in all trial patients, and cohorts A, B and C were distinguished by prior brentuximab vedotin exposure. A Miltenyi CD8+ T cell isolation kit was used for magnetic negative selection to purify CD8+ T cells from thawed PBMCs. A total of roughly 57 patients with relapsed/refractory classical Hodgkin lymphoma made up the trial cohort, and each patient's best overall response was complete response, partial response or progressive disease. Nivolumab dosing was 3 mg/kg intravenously every 2 weeks, continuing until either disease progression or unacceptable toxicity. Trial patients were treated with single-agent nivolumab in the multi-cohort phase II CheckMate 205 trial. An independent review committee assessed best overall response by applying the 2007 International Working Group response criteria. Trial PBMCs were obtained immediately prior to nivolumab initiation (C1D1) and on therapy at cycle 2 day 1 and cycle 4 day 1. After peripheral blood was drawn into 8 mL Vacutainer Cell Preparation Tubes, PBMCs were isolated by centrifugation and then cryopreserved. Purified CD4+ and CD8+ fractions were prepared only for cases where an additional PBMC sample was available. Magnetically labelled cells were depleted on LS columns in a quadroMACS separator, and the flow-through was collected as the purified fraction.

The CDR3 goes from the cysteine to the phenylalanine over 13 residues. Here the CDR3 DNA is all that survives: 39 bases in frame from base 1. Trimming removed 1 base from V and 5 bases from J, leaving 9 bases between the germline ends. CDR1 is given as SEHNR and CDR2 as FQNEAQ, both from the germline V gene (reference sequence). This sequence originates from a human donor with classical Hodgkin lymphoma. The donor label of this sample is uncertain. The chain uses TRBV7-9 and TRBJ2-7, with the D gene too uncertain to name. The sequencing used CD8+ T cells from blood, collected before the fourth cycle of nivolumab. The CDR3 in this case is CASSLVEAHEQYF. The nucleotides read TGTGCCAGCAGCTTAGTAGAGGCTCACGAGCAGTACTTC.